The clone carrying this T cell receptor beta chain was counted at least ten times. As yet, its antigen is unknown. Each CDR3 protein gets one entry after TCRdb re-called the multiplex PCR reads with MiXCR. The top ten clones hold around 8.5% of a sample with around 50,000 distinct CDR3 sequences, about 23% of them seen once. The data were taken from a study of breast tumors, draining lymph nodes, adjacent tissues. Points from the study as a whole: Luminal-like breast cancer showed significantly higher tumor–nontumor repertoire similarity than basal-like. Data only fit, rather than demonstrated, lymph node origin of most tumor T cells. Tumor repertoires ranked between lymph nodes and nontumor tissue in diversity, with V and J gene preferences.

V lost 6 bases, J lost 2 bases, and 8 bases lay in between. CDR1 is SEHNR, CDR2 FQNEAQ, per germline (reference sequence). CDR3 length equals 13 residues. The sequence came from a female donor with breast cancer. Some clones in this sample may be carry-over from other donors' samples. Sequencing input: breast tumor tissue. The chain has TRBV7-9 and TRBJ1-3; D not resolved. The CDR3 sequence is CASSPVTGNTIYF. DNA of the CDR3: TGTGCCAGCAGTCCAGTGACTGGAAACACCATATATTTT. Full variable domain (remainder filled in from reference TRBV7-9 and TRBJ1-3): DTGVSQNPRHKITKRGQNVTFRCDPISEHNRLYWYRQTLGQGPEFLTYFQNEAQLEKSRLLSDRFSAERPKGSFSTLEIQRTEQGDSAMYLCASSPVTGNTIYFGEGSWLTVV.